Each of the 27 T cell receptor beta chains below was sequenced from the same sample in a study of cytomegalovirus exposure and HLA in healthy donors. PCR involved 60 Vbeta and 13 Jbeta primers. The method was immunoSEQ multiplex PCR; TCRdb's version includes in-frame clones alone and lacks a portion of them. The sample holds about 120,000 clones, around two thirds seen once. Sequenced sample: PBMCs. Receptors originate from a woman aged 40 to 50 in good health and CMV-seropositive.

The chain couples TRBV5-1 to TRBJ1-6; 8 nucleotides agree with TRBD1. The CDR3 is 18 amino acids. V trimming: 2 bases; J trimming: 10 bases; junction bases outside the gene matches: 17. Germline V gene lookup returns CDR1 SGHRS and CDR2 YFSETQ. Written as DNA, the CDR3 is TGCGCCAGCAGCTTATCATCCACAGGGGGGCTCTTGGGGTCACCCCTCCACTTT. Its protein product is CASSLSSTGGLLGSPLHF.

The CDR3 coding sequence is TGTGCCAGCGTAGACGGGACTAGCGGGAATGAGCAGTTCTTC. Residues: CASVDGTSGNEQFF. The V gene is TRBV27, the J gene TRBJ2-1, with TRBD2 matching 12 bases. The CDR3 totals 14 residues. The V segment lost 8 bases and the J segment 7 bases; nucleotides outside the gene matches: 6. The germline gives CDR1 MNHEY, CDR2 SMNVEV (reference sequence).

The chain combines TRBV14 with TRBJ1-2; D remains ambiguous. The germline V and J ends were trimmed by 2 bases and 4 bases, with 11 bases remaining between them. The CDR3 sequence is 14 residues long. Germline-derived CDR1 and CDR2 are SGHDN and FVKESK. The CDR3: CASSQTASGYGYTF. CDR3 sequence (DNA): TGTGCCAGCAGCCAAACGGCCTCGGGCTATGGCTACACCTTC.

This chain uses TRBV14 with TRBJ2-1, with D tentatively TRBD2 (5 bases). CDR3 size: 14 residues. V lost 3 bases and J 7 bases, leaving 13 bases between the germline ends. Germline V gene lookup returns CDR1 SGHDN and CDR2 FVKESK. CDR3 residues: CASSQPGFSNEQFF. In nucleotides, the CDR3 is TGTGCCAGCAGCCAGCCGGGATTTTCAAATGAGCAGTTCTTC.

This chain connects TRBV5-8 to TRBJ1-4, with D unclear. The germline V gene has CDR1 SGHTS and CDR2 YDEGEE. V was clipped by 4 bases and J by 0 bases, with 7 bases between them. This CDR3 contains 14 residues. CDR3 residues: CASSILTTNEKLFF. CDR3 sequence (DNA): TGTGCCAGCAGCATACTCACAACTAATGAAAAACTGTTTTTT.

This chain uses TRBV7-9 with TRBJ2-5; TRBD1 matches 8 bases. V shed 7 bases and J 5 bases; nucleotides not matched to a gene: 15. CDR3 length: 16 amino acids. Germline V gene data show CDR1 as SEHNR and CDR2 as FQNEAQ (reference sequence). The DNA for the CDR3 is TGTGCCAGCACCCCCCTTAGAGACAGGGGTAGGGAGACCCAGTACTTC. Its translation is CASTPLRDRGRETQYF.

In its sample, this clone was seen once. Here the CDR3 reads CASSQDGGLGGGYGYTF. Here the CDR3 DNA reads TGCGCCAGCAGCCAAGATGGGGGACTTGGGGGAGGCTATGGCTACACCTTC. The chain combines TRBV4-1 with TRBJ1-2; maybe TRBD1 (5 bases). The CDR3 consists of 17 residues. Deletions cut 0 bases from V and 4 bases from J, with 18 bases between. Germline loops: CDR1 MGHRA, CDR2 YSYEKL.

Points on this clone: The sample has other DNA sequences that encode this CDR3 too. The V and J genes are TRBV6-1 and TRBJ1-1, with a weak D call TRBD1 (5 bases). With 10 bases removed from V and 3 bases from J, the gap between germline ends came to 18 bases. The germline gives CDR1 MNHNS, CDR2 SASEGT. CDR3 length equals 14 residues. CDR3 sequence: CATSSGGSDTEAFF. The CDR3 DNA reads TGTGCCACCTCGTCGGGGGGATCGGACACTGAAGCTTTCTTT.

The V gene is TRBV5-4, the J gene TRBJ2-7; weak D call: TRBD2 (6 bases). Germline V gene lookup returns CDR1 SGHNT and CDR2 YYREEE (reference sequence). CDR3 size: 14 residues. The germline V and J ends were trimmed by 5 bases and 3 bases, with 15 bases remaining between them. Here the CDR3 reads CASSKRDSGYEQYF. DNA of the CDR3: TGTGCCAGCAGTAAACGAGATAGCGGCTACGAGCAGTACTTC.

The table lists this clone with a few counts. The chain carries TRBV2 and TRBJ1-2; the D gene is possibly TRBD1 (5 bases). Deletions cut 1 base from V and 8 bases from J, with 11 bases between. The CDR3 has 13 residues. Germline assignment: CDR1 SNHLY and CDR2 FYNNEI. The CDR3 is CASSEDRLAGYTF. The CDR3 bases are TGTGCCAGCAGTGAAGACAGGCTGGCAGGCTACACCTTC.

The chain couples TRBV27 to TRBJ1-1; D is uncertain. This CDR3 contains 16 residues. The germline V gene has CDR1 MNHEY and CDR2 SMNVEV (reference sequence). The germline V and J ends were trimmed by 5 bases and 0 bases, with 16 bases remaining between them. The CDR3 coding sequence is TGTGCCAGCAGTCCCAACACGCGGATTATGAACACTGAAGCTTTCTTT. Protein sequence: CASSPNTRIMNTEAFF.

V usage is TRBV11-3 and J usage is TRBJ2-7; 8 bases line up with TRBD1. The CDR3 is made up of 15 amino acids. V lost 5 bases to trimming and J lost 2 bases; unmatched junction nucleotides: 8. CDR1 is SGHNT, CDR2 YENEEA, per germline. The CDR3 protein is CASSPTGTGAYEQYF. The CDR3 DNA reads as TGTGCCAGCAGCCCCACCGGGACAGGAGCCTACGAGCAGTACTTC.

V and J are TRBV7-9 and TRBJ2-7, with D uncertain. V lost 5 bases to trimming and J lost 4 bases, with 9 bases between them. The CDR3 has 12 amino acids. Germline loops: CDR1 SEHNR, CDR2 FQNEAQ (reference sequence). The CDR3, as DNA: TGTGCCAGCAGCGACCCTAGTTACGAGCAGTACTTC. It encodes CASSDPSYEQYF.

The sample holds a few counts of this clone. The CDR3 nucleotides are TGCGCCAGCAGCTTGGTGGGACAGACAAACACTGAAGCTTTCTTT. Encoded protein: CASSLVGQTNTEAFF. This sequence joins TRBV5-1 and TRBJ1-1; TRBD1 agrees at 7 bases. Germline V gene lookup returns CDR1 SGHRS and CDR2 YFSETQ. The CDR3 runs 15 residues. Trimming at V came to 0 bases and at J to 2 bases, leaving 4 bases not matched to a gene.

V and J are TRBV5-1 and TRBJ2-7; D is perhaps TRBD2 (6 bases). The CDR3 has 15 residues. V shed 3 bases and J shed 2 bases, with 15 bases lying between them. Germline loops: CDR1 SGHRS, CDR2 YFSETQ. The CDR3 reads CASSSSSGLPYEQYF. CDR3 nucleotides: TGCGCCAGCAGCTCTTCCTCGGGACTCCCCTACGAGCAGTACTTC.

This rearrangement joins TRBV30 to TRBJ1-4; D uncertain. The V end was cut by 2 bases, the J end by 8 bases, with 15 bases between. This CDR3 comprises 14 residues. CDR1 is GTSNPN, CDR2 SVGIG, per germline (reference sequence). Here the CDR3 reads CAWSSGRSREKLFF. For the CDR3, the DNA is TGTGCCTGGAGTTCCGGCAGATCGCGGGAAAAACTGTTTTTT.

The gene calls are TRBV5-5 and TRBJ2-7; TRBD2 matches at 7 bases. CDR1 and CDR2 from the germline V gene are SGHKS and YYEKEE (reference sequence). J was trimmed by 2 bases and V by 5 bases; bases with no gene match: 7. The CDR3 consists of 14 residues. CDR3 loop: CASSFSAGAYEQYF. The CDR3 DNA is TGTGCCAGCAGTTTTAGCGCGGGGGCCTACGAGCAGTACTTC.

The chain couples TRBV6-6 to TRBJ2-1; the match to TRBD2 covers 11 bases. With 6 bases clipped from V and 10 bases from J, the junction kept 8 bases outside the gene matches. From germline, CDR1 is MNHNY and CDR2 SVGAGI (reference sequence). The CDR3 contains 14 residues. This CDR3 reads CASSIAGGVDEQFF. The CDR3 DNA follows: TGTGCCAGCAGCATAGCGGGAGGGGTTGACGAGCAGTTCTTC.

The chain uses TRBV30 and TRBJ2-7, with a weak D call TRBD2 (5 bases). Per germline, CDR1 GTSNPN and CDR2 SVGIG (reference sequence). The CDR3 sequence is 13 residues long. V lost 5 bases, J lost 1 base, and 12 bases lay in between. CDR3 region: CAWALGGSYEQYF. The CDR3 bases are TGTGCCTGGGCTCTAGGCGGGTCCTACGAGCAGTACTTC.

The chain joins TRBV19 to TRBJ1-1; 8 bases fit TRBD1. Germline lookup yields CDR1 LNHDA and CDR2 SQIVND (reference sequence). V lost 3 bases, J lost 1 base, and 4 bases stayed unmatched. The CDR3 covers 15 residues. The CDR3 sequence is CASSILDRGNTEAFF. CDR3 sequence (DNA): TGTGCCAGTAGTATCCTAGACAGGGGGAACACTGAAGCTTTCTTT. Full variable domain (rest looked up from reference TRBV19 and TRBJ1-1): DGGITQSPKYLFRKEGQNVTLSCEQNLNHDAMYWYRQDPGQGLRLIYYSQIVNDFQKGDIAEGYSVSREKKESFPLTVTSAQKNPTAFYLCASSILDRGNTEAFFGQGTRLTVV.

This clone was seen a handful of times. The CDR3 region is CATRGGGETQYF. The CDR3 coding sequence is TGCGCCACACGGGGGGGCGGAGAGACCCAGTACTTC. The chain recombines TRBV5-1 with TRBJ2-5; 8 bases match TRBD2. In germline, CDR1 is SGHRS, CDR2 YFSETQ. This CDR3 spans 12 amino acids. V shed 9 bases, J shed 4 bases, and the junction held 5 bases outside the gene matches.

J is TRBJ2-1 and V is TRBV29-1; TRBD2 matches at 7 bases. Germline V gene lookup returns CDR1 SQVTM and CDR2 ANQGSEA. The CDR3 is 14 amino acids. J gave up 3 bases and V 7 bases, and 9 bases lay outside the gene matches. The chain's CDR3 is CSASSGLDYNEQFF. CDR3 DNA: TGCAGCGCATCATCCGGACTAGACTACAATGAGCAGTTCTTC.

The chain uses TRBV4-3 and TRBJ2-3, with D uncertain. The CDR3 loop spans 13 amino acids. Trimming removed 1 base at V and 6 bases at J, with 8 bases between. Germline V gene lookup returns CDR1 LGHNA and CDR2 YSLEER. CDR3 sequence (DNA): TGCGCCAGCAGCCAAGGGTCGGTGGATACGCAGTATTTT. Protein sequence: CASSQGSVDTQYF.

This chain joins TRBV27 and TRBJ1-1; D possibly corresponds to TRBD1 (6 bases). The germline V and J ends were trimmed by 6 bases and 0 bases, with 17 bases remaining between them. Germline CDR1 and CDR2: MNHEY and SMNVEV (reference sequence). The CDR3 has 16 residues. CDR3 amino acids: CASRPSDSLMNTEAFF. The DNA of the CDR3 is TGTGCCAGCAGACCATCGGACAGCTTAATGAACACTGAAGCTTTCTTT.

CDR3 DNA: TGTGCCAGCAGCGTCAAAACTGGGGTAGCGGGCACAGATACGCAGTATTTT. This codes for CASSVKTGVAGTDTQYF. V usage is TRBV9 and J usage is TRBJ2-3, with D possibly TRBD2 on 6 matching bases. The CDR3 has 17 residues. Germline V gene sequence: CDR1 SGDLS, CDR2 YYNGEE. V lost 2 bases and J 1 base, leaving 17 bases between the germline ends.

The rearrangement links TRBV7-3 to TRBJ1-1, with D possibly matching TRBD1 (6 bases). Trimming took 1 base from V and 4 from J, leaving 13 bases between them. CDR1 and CDR2 (germline): SGHTA, FQGTGA. The CDR3 runs to 15 residues. The CDR3 reads CASSLNGGAATEAFF. The CDR3 nucleotides read TGTGCCAGCAGCTTAAATGGGGGGGCGGCCACTGAAGCTTTCTTT.

This clone showed up just a few times. V is TRBV6-4 and J is TRBJ2-1; TRBD2 is a possible D gene (6 bases). The CDR3 sequence is 14 residues long. Between the trimmed V and J ends, which lost 4 bases and 9 bases, there was a span of 16 bases. Germline V CDR1 and CDR2: MRHNA, SNTAGT. In DNA form, the CDR3 reads TGTGCCAGCAGTGTCCTGTCGGGAGAGGGTGAGCAGTTCTTC. Its translation is CASSVLSGEGEQFF.